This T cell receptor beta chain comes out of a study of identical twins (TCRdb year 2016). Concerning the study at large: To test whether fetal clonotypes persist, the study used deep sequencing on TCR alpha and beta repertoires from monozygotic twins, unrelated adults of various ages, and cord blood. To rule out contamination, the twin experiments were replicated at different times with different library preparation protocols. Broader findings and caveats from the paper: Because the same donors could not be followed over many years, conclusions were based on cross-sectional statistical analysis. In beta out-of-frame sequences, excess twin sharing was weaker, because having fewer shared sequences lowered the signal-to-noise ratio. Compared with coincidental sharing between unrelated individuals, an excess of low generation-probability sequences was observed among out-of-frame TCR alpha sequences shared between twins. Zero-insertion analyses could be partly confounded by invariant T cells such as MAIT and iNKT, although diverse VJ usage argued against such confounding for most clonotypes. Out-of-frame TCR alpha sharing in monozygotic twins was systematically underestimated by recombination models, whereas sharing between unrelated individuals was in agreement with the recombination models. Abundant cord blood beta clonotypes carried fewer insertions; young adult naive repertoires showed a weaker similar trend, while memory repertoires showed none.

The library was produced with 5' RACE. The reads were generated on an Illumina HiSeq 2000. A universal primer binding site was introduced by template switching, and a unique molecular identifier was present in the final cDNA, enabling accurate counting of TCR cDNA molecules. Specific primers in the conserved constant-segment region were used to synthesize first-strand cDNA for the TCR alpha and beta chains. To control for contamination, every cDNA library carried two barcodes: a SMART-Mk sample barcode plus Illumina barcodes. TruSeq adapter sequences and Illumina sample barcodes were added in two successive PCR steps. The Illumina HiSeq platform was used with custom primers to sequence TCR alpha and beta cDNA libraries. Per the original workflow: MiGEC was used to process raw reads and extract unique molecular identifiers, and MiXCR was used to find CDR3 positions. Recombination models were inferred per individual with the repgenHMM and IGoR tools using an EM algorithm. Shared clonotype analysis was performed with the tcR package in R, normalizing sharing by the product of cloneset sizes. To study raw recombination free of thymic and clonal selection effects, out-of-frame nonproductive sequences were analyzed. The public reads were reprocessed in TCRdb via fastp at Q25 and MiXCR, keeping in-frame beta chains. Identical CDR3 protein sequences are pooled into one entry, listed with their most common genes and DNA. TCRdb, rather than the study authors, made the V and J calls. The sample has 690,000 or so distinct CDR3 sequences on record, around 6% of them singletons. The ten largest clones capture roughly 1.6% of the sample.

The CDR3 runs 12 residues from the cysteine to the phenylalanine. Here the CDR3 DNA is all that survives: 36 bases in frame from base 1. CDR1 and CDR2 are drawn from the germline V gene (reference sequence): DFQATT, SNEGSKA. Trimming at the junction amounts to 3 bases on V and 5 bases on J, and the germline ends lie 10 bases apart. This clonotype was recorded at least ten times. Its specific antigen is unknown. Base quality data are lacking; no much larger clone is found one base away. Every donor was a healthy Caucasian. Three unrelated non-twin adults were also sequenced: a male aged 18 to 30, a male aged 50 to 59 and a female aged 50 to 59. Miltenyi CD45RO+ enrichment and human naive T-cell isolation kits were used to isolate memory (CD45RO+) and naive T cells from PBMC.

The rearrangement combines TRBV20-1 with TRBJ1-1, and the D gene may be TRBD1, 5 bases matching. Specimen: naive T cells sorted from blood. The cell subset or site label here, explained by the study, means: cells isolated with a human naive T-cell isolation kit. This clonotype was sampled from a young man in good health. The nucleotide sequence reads TGCAGTGCTAGCGGGGGTGGGACTGAAGCTTTCTTT. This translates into CSASGGGTEAFF.